Listed here are 27 T cell receptor beta chains from one sample, sequenced in a study of T cells in Graves' hyperthyroidism and ophthalmopathy (dated by TCRdb to between 2018 and 2020). Libraries were constructed by multiplex PCR. The reads were generated on an Illumina HiSeq 2000. The TCR beta CDR3 regions were amplified from the RNA transcripts. A first-round RT-PCR of the TCR CDR3 used the HTBI primer set with the Qiagen OneStep RT-PCR kit. TCRdb itself trimmed the public reads at Q25 with fastp, ran MiXCR and retained productive beta chains. For every CDR3 protein sequence, its rows merge into one entry that carries the most common genes and DNA. The sample table contains fewer than 250,000 distinct CDR3 sequences; only one count was recorded for 15% to 20% of them. The ten largest clones take up 50% of the sample. The sequencing input was blood. The receptors derive from a man aged 50-59 years with Graves' hyperthyroidism.

The gene calls are TRBV6-1 and TRBJ1-2; D unclear. Germline V gives CDR1 MNHNS, CDR2 SASEGT. Trimming stripped 6 bases from V and 4 bases from J, with 15 bases between. The CDR3 consists of 14 residues. CDR3 loop: CASRALGIVYGYTF. The CDR3 nucleotides read TGTGCCAGCAGGGCATTAGGGATCGTCTATGGCTACACCTTC.

A few counts support this clonotype. V is TRBV11-2 and J is TRBJ2-2, with TRBD1 matching over 9 bases. Germline trimming cut 5 bases from V and 4 bases from J; bases unmatched to any gene: 8. This CDR3 has 16 amino acids. Per germline, CDR1 SGHAT and CDR2 FQNNGV. For the CDR3, the DNA is TGTGCCAGCAGCCCGTTCGGGACAGGGTTCACCGGGGAGCTGTTTTTT. Amino acids: CASSPFGTGFTGELFF.

The V and J genes are TRBV6-2 or TRBV6-3 and TRBJ1-2; D gene ambiguous. Trimming took off 2 bases at V and 4 bases at J, with 11 bases between the two ends. The length of the CDR3 is 14 residues. CDR1 is MNHEY and CDR2 is SVGEGT in the germline V gene. CDR3 in amino acids: CASSYSQTFYGYTF. The CDR3 nucleotides read TGTGCCAGCAGTTACAGTCAGACCTTCTATGGCTACACCTTC.

This clonotype showed up just a few times. This chain links TRBV19 with TRBJ2-5; D may correspond to TRBD1 or TRBD2 (5 bases each). The CDR3 is 12 amino acids. The germline V and J ends were trimmed by 10 bases and 5 bases, with 14 bases remaining between them. Germline values: CDR1 LNHDA, CDR2 SQIVND (reference sequence). This chain's CDR3 is CATRQSGETQYF. The CDR3 DNA reads TGTGCCACAAGACAGAGCGGTGAGACCCAGTACTTC.

The genes are TRBV6-5 and TRBJ2-5, with D maybe TRBD2 (5 bases). CDR3 length: 15 residues. From germline, CDR1 is MNHEY and CDR2 SVGAGI. V lost 0 bases and J 1 base, leaving 9 bases between the germline ends. CDR3 DNA sequence: TGTGCCAGCAGTTACTCGCTGCGGGCCCAAGAGACCCAGTACTTC. It encodes CASSYSLRAQETQYF.

This clonotype was seen at least ten times. The rearrangement uses TRBV7-9 and TRBJ2-7, with 12 bases identical to TRBD2. Trimming at V came to 2 bases and at J to 5 bases, leaving 4 bases not matched to a gene. The germline CDR1 and CDR2 sequences are SEHNR and FQNEAQ (reference sequence). This CDR3 is 15 amino acids long. Here the CDR3 DNA reads TGTGCCAGCAGCTTAAGGACTAGCGGGACCAACGAGCAGTACTTC. Its translation: CASSLRTSGTNEQYF.

This clonotype was observed at least ten times. J is TRBJ2-1 and V is TRBV20-1; 13 positions match TRBD2. With V trimmed by 0 bases and J by 4 bases, 6 bases remained unmatched. Germline lookup yields CDR1 DFQATT and CDR2 SNEGSKA (reference sequence). This CDR3 has 17 residues. CDR3: CSARDAGLAGSYNEQFF. The CDR3 coding sequence is TGCAGTGCTAGAGATGCGGGACTAGCGGGGTCATACAATGAGCAGTTCTTC.

A word on this clonotype: Just one base apart from a much larger clone, this may be a read error. V gene TRBV5-5 combines with J gene TRBJ2-1; no clear D. Germline CDR1 reads SGHKS; CDR2 reads YYEKEE (reference sequence). Trimming took off 4 bases at V and 2 bases at J, with 7 bases between the two ends. The CDR3 sequence is 13 residues long. CDR3 sequence (DNA): TGTGCCAGCAGCACAGACACCTACAATGAGCAGTTCTTC. Protein sequence: CASSTDTYNEQFF.

This clonotype was seen many times. J is TRBJ1-2 and V is TRBV5-8; D not resolved. Looked up from germline, CDR1 is SGHTS and CDR2 is YDEGEE. This CDR3 spans 15 amino acids. The V gene lost 0 bases and the J gene lost 5 bases, with 14 bases spanning the gap. The CDR3 protein is CASSLGADPPYGYTF. For the CDR3, the DNA is TGTGCCAGCAGCTTGGGTGCAGATCCTCCTTATGGCTACACCTTC.

This clonotype was observed many times. This rearrangement joins TRBV11-3 to TRBJ1-1; D gene unclear. Germline CDR1 is SGHNT and CDR2 is YENEEA. The V end was cut by 10 bases, the J end by 1 base, with 13 bases between. This CDR3 contains 13 residues. The CDR3 sequence is CATKREANTEAFF. CDR3 nucleotide sequence: TGTGCCACCAAACGAGAGGCGAACACTGAAGCTTTCTTT.

This chain connects TRBV7-2 to TRBJ1-1; D not certain. From germline, CDR1 is SGHTA and CDR2 FQGNSA. With 6 bases removed from V and 7 bases from J, the gap between germline ends came to 15 bases. This CDR3 region has 13 residues. The CDR3 DNA follows: TGTGCCAGCAGAAACGGGCCTGTGGGTGAAGCTTTCTTT. Its translation is CASRNGPVGEAFF.

This clonotype was seen repeatedly, ten times or more. The chain carries TRBV6-1 and TRBJ2-7, with 7 bases aligning to TRBD1. The junction had 12 bases not matched to a gene; V was cut back by 6 bases and J by 4 bases. CDR1 is MNHNS, CDR2 SASEGT, per germline. This CDR3 has 15 amino acids. CDR3 DNA: TGTGCCAGCAGCCGCTACAGGGGAAGTCAGTACGAGCAGTACTTC. Translated, it gives CASSRYRGSQYEQYF.

This clonotype was found many times. The J gene is TRBJ1-4, the V gene TRBV2; D may be TRBD1 (6 bases). The V gene lost 10 bases and the J gene lost 7 bases, with 19 bases spanning the gap. This CDR3 spans 14 amino acids. Germline V CDR1 and CDR2: SNHLY, FYNNEI. The CDR3 sequence is CATKVAGESEKLFF. CDR3 DNA sequence: TGTGCCACCAAGGTGGCAGGGGAAAGTGAAAAACTGTTTTTT.

This clonotype was seen repeatedly, ten times or more. The chain links TRBV28 to TRBJ1-4; D gene ambiguous. The germline CDR1 and CDR2 sequences are MDHEN and SYDVKM. V was shortened by 6 bases and J by 1 base, with 12 bases between the two germline ends. The length of the CDR3 is 15 residues. As DNA, the CDR3 is TGTGCCAGCAGCATAGACAACGAAACTAATGAAAAACTGTTTTTT. This encodes CASSIDNETNEKLFF.

This clonotype was seen repeatedly, ten times or more. The gene calls are TRBV5-1 and TRBJ2-4; D may be TRBD2 (5 bases). The V end was cut by 0 bases, the J end by 3 bases, with 10 bases between. CDR3 length equals 15 residues. Germline CDR1 is SGHRS and CDR2 is YFSETQ. CDR3 bases: TGCGCCAGCAGCTTGGACGCGGGCAGCAAAAACATTCAGTACTTC. Translating gives CASSLDAGSKNIQYF.

The sample holds a few counts of this clonotype. The chain carries TRBV5-5 and TRBJ2-1; D is possibly TRBD1 or TRBD2 (6 bases each). Between the trimmed V and J ends, which lost 4 bases and 4 bases, there was a span of 15 bases. Germline-derived CDR1 and CDR2 are SGHKS and YYEKEE (reference sequence). This CDR3 contains 15 residues. The CDR3 region has the DNA TGTGCCAGCAGCGAACGCGGGACAAATTACAATGAGCAGTTCTTC. Translated, it gives CASSERGTNYNEQFF.

The chain couples TRBV5-4 to TRBJ2-5; 8 nucleotides match TRBD1. Per the germline V gene, CDR1 is SGHNT and CDR2 is YYREEE (reference sequence). V lost 4 bases to trimming and J lost 5 bases; unmatched junction nucleotides: 10. This CDR3 has 15 residues. The CDR3 loop reads CASSPTTGAGETQYF. The CDR3 coding sequence is TGTGCCAGCAGCCCAACGACAGGGGCAGGCGAGACCCAGTACTTC.

This clonotype was observed many times. A read error may produce the germline difference seen at one junction end. The chain carries TRBV3-1 and TRBJ2-2; no firm D call. CDR1 LGHDT and CDR2 YNNKEL come from the germline V gene (reference sequence). This CDR3 region has 11 residues. This CDR3 reads CASRHTAELFF. The CDR3 nucleotides read TGTGCCAGCAGACATACCGCGGAGCTGTTTTTT. Variable domain in full (rest from reference TRBV3-1 and TRBJ2-2): DTAVSQTPKYLVTQMGNDKSIKCEQNLGHDTMYWYKQDSKKFLKIMFSYNNKELIINETVPNRFSPKSPDKAHLNLHINSLELGDSAVYFCASRHTAELFFGEGSRLTVL.

Many counts were recorded for this clonotype. CDR3 in amino acids: CASKAGTGVTDTQYF. The CDR3 DNA follows: TGTGCCAGCAAGGCCGGGACAGGGGTCACAGATACGCAGTATTTT. The chain combines TRBV27 with TRBJ2-3; 10 bases agree with TRBD1. The trim removed 7 bases at V and 2 bases at J, leaving 6 bases unmatched. The CDR3 loop spans 15 amino acids. Germline V gene sequence: CDR1 MNHEY, CDR2 SMNVEV (reference sequence).

This clonotype occurred many times. The chain carries TRBV5-1 and TRBJ1-1; no firm D call. Germline V gives CDR1 SGHRS, CDR2 YFSETQ. V lost 1 base and J lost 0, with 7 bases in between. There are 14 residues in the CDR3. CDR3 nucleotide sequence: TGCGCCAGCAGCTTGACGGGGATGAACACTGAAGCTTTCTTT. It is translated as CASSLTGMNTEAFF.

There are a few counts of this clonotype. The chain couples TRBV15 to TRBJ2-5; the D call may be TRBD1 or TRBD2 (7 bases each). Germline values: CDR1 LNHNV, CDR2 YYDKDF (reference sequence). The CDR3 loop spans 15 amino acids. V was trimmed by 0 bases and J by 4 bases, leaving 12 bases between them. The CDR3 DNA is TGTGCCACCAGCAGAGACAGGGGGGGCGGAGAGACCCAGTACTTC. Translating it yields CATSRDRGGGETQYF. The full variable domain, rest sourced from reference TRBV15 and TRBJ2-5, is DAMVIQNPRYQVTQFGKPVTLSCSQTLNHNVMYWYQQKSSQAPKLLFHYYDKDFNNEADTPDNFQSRRPNTSFCFLDIRSPGLGDTAMYLCATSRDRGGGETQYFGPGTRLLVL.

The V and J genes are TRBV2 and TRBJ1-5, with D perhaps TRBD1 (5 bases). This CDR3 region has 13 residues. V lost 5 bases and J lost 6, with 11 bases in between. From germline, CDR1 is SNHLY and CDR2 FYNNEI. DNA for the CDR3: TGTGCCAGCAGTAAATATGGGACTCAGCCCCAGCATTTT. Protein sequence: CASSKYGTQPQHF.

This clonotype has a handful of counts. This chain uses TRBV3-1 with TRBJ2-5; 13 nucleotides line up with TRBD2. The CDR3 runs to 15 residues. Trimming cost V 5 bases and J 5 bases; bases outside gene matches: 5. The germline gives CDR1 LGHDT, CDR2 YNNKEL (reference sequence). The CDR3 nucleotides are TGTGCCAGCAGCAGACTAGCGGGAGGTTGGGAGACCCAGTACTTC. Residues: CASSRLAGGWETQYF.

This clonotype was seen more than once but under ten times. V and J are TRBV28 and TRBJ2-5; either TRBD1 or TRBD2 may supply D (5 bases each). V was shortened by 2 bases and J by 1 base, with 17 bases between the two germline ends. The CDR3 has 17 amino acids. Germline CDR1 reads MDHEN; CDR2 reads SYDVKM. The CDR3: CASSLPLWDQSQETQYF. In DNA, the CDR3 is TGTGCCAGCAGTTTACCCCTCTGGGACCAGAGCCAAGAGACCCAGTACTTC. The complete variable domain, with remaining parts taken from reference TRBV28 and TRBJ2-5, reads DVKVTQSSRYLVKRTGEKVFLECVQDMDHENMFWYRQDPGLGLRLIYFSYDVKMKEKGDIPEGYSVSREKKERFSLILESASTNQTSMYLCASSLPLWDQSQETQYFGPGTRLLVL.

The chain employs TRBV7-9 and TRBJ2-3, with 8 bases aligning to TRBD1. Germline loops: CDR1 SEHNR, CDR2 FQNEAQ (reference sequence). The ends lost 4 bases at V and 2 bases at J; junction bases unmatched: 2. The CDR3 is made up of 14 amino acids. Here the CDR3 DNA reads TGTGCCAGCAGCTGGACAGGGATCACAGATACGCAGTATTTT. As protein: CASSWTGITDTQYF.

The chain joins TRBV4-3 to TRBJ2-1; D not certain. Germline CDR1 and CDR2: LGHNA and YSLEER. V shed 3 bases and J shed 5 bases, with 11 bases lying between them. The CDR3 totals 14 residues. CDR3 in amino acids: CASSQLGINNEQFF. CDR3 bases: TGCGCCAGCAGCCAGCTCGGAATCAACAATGAGCAGTTCTTC.

The gene calls are TRBV7-9 and TRBJ2-6; 12 bases agree with TRBD1. The germline V gene encodes CDR1 SEHNR and CDR2 FQNEAQ (reference sequence). The CDR3 covers 18 residues. With 5 bases clipped from V and 0 bases from J, the junction kept 5 bases outside the gene matches. The CDR3 is CASSLGTGGSSGANVLTF. The CDR3 bases are TGTGCCAGCAGCCTGGGGACAGGGGGCAGCTCTGGGGCCAACGTCCTGACTTTC.